This T cell receptor beta chain was documented in a study of shared clonotypes between healthy human individuals (dated by TCRdb to about 2020). About the study as a whole: The cohort comprised two women and three men aged 18 to 49 years. For each donor, three plates each were used for CD4 naive and CD4 memory, two plates were used for CD8 naive, and one plate was used for CD8 memory. The study deeply sequenced blood TCR repertoires of about 5 healthy adults to estimate repertoire size and the extent of clonotype sharing between individuals. To increase sequencing depth and limit assay-specific biases, TCR repertoire library preparation and sequencing were carried out by different laboratories using diverse techniques. Each donor's leukapheresis produced roughly between roughly 0.94 and 9.5 billion PBMCs.

Beyond this particular receptor, the publication reports: Higher generation probabilities were observed for clonotypes shared by all four sorted-subset donors than for non-shared clonotypes. Pairwise subsampling led to the expectation that sequencing depth would affect the degree of clonotype sharing among donors. Sampling was restricted to blood, and TCR repertoires in tissue are likely to differ from TCR repertoires in blood. Even with the large sequencing depth, rarefaction of the sorted-subset datasets indicated that sequencing was incomplete. The genetic and exposure-history diversity represented was limited by the small number of donors. Larger estimated clonotype richness was generally found for naive subsets than for memory subsets. Across a handful of donors, roughly 5.1% of naive CD4, 3.5% of naive CD8, roughly 2.2% of memory CD4, and approximately 0.4% of memory CD8 clonotypes were shared.

From the cysteine through the phenylalanine, the CDR3 covers 14 amino acids. The read is trimmed to its CDR3 DNA, 42 bases read in frame from base 1. For CDR1 and CDR2, the germline V gene lists SGHRS and YFSETQ. V has 2 bases trimmed and J has 2 bases trimmed; junction bases matching no gene number 2. Points on this clone: Its recognized antigen is unknown. No base quality values were provided; no much bigger clone lies one nucleotide off. This same CDR3 is encoded by further DNA sequences in the sample.

The donors were healthy, HIV-negative adults with no recently reported acute infections or vaccinations. Every donor was a Caucasian adult living in Nashville, Tennessee, USA. CD4+ T cells were enriched by magnetic negative selection; naive cells were then positively selected on CD45RA, and the negative fraction formed the memory subset. After blood collection by leukapheresis, PBMCs were isolated using Ficoll-Histopaque density gradient centrifugation and then cryopreserved in the vapor phase of liquid nitrogen. Purity and quantity of every magnetically sorted T cell population were checked by analytical flow cytometry. Genomic DNA was isolated from every sorted fraction and measured by UV absorbance on a Nanodrop 2000c. Using the deep immunoSEQ assay, TCR CDR3 regions were amplified from genomic DNA by multiplex PCR. For each cell subset, the extracted genomic DNA was distributed evenly across all wells of several immunoSEQ 96-well plates, and each plate served as one replicate. For sorted subsets, each replicate PCR was loaded with about 0.2 ug genomic DNA, equivalent to 30,000 or so T cell genomes. The purified libraries were quantified using a Qubit 3.0 fluorometer, sized with a Bioanalyzer 2100, and then quantified again using the KAPA Library Quantification kit. Every immunoSEQ 96-well plate was sequenced on a separate single-read 150-cycle Illumina NextSeq 550 flow cell. The study's processing was this. The immunoSEQ output contained only junctional sequences without quality scores, so filtering could not match that applied to full-length reads. To assign V/J genes and CDR3, sequences were annotated using PyIR, a Python wrapper for IgBLAST v1.9, with IMGT germline references. Reads were filtered out if the reads had weak V/J assignments (E-value above 1e-6), no CDR3, stop codons, out-of-frame junctions, or ambiguous translated residues. V3J clonotypes were defined as sequences sharing the same inferred V gene, J gene, and CDR3 amino acid sequence. Percentage overlap between repertoires was computed as shared unique clonotypes divided by the size of the smaller repertoire. Repertoire richness was assessed with RTK rarefaction, the Chao1 estimator, and Recon v2.1 estimates of unobserved clonotypes. Generation probabilities were computed with OLGA for all TCRbeta clonotypes obtained by the gDNA method from several donors. TCRdb limited this immuneACCESS table to in-frame rearrangements with V and J called. A share of clones is missing; checked studies link under half to unresolved V genes, and the rest is unexplained. For V, J and clone size, that table is used; D and trimming come from the DNA. This sample gives approximately 2.4 million clones in total; around 95% of them show up just once. Approximately 0.13% of the sample comes from the top ten.

The chain couples TRBV5-1 to TRBJ2-5, with 8 junctional bases fitting TRBD2. The sequence was obtained from a man younger than 30 in good health. Material for sequencing was naive CD4+ T cells sorted from blood. This specimen's cell subset or site label, per the study, means: CD45RA+ positively selected. CDR3 protein: CASSFLAGQETQYF. The DNA reads as follows: TGCGCCAGCAGCTTCTTAGCGGGGCAAGAGACCCAGTACTTC.